The rows below give T cell receptor beta chains drawn from one sample of a study of blood T cell repertoires in COVID-19. Profiled with immunoSEQ multiplex PCR; TCRdb holds only in-frame clones, not every one. The sample includes approximately 150,000 clones, roughly 84% seen only once; the top ten take approximately 5%. Sequenced: peripheral blood. The receptors shown here come from a human donor in a cohort sampled during active COVID-19. CDR3s include the opening cysteine and the closing phenylalanine or tryptophan. The D gene is left open where the match is weak. Clone size is not always given. Where it is, it says once, few, many or a class for expanded clones.

size: -; V: TRBV9; J: TRBJ2-4; D: -; DNA: TGTGCCAGCAGCTCCGGGGTAAAAAACATTCAGTACTTC; CDR3: CASSSGVKNIQYF
size: -; V: TRBV29-1; J: TRBJ1-5; D: -; DNA: TGCAGCGCCTTGACAGTTAGCAATCAGCCCCAGCATTTT; CDR3: CSALTVSNQPQHF
size: -; V: TRBV7-9; J: TRBJ2-1; D: -; DNA: TGTGCCAGCAGCCCGCCGCACGGAGGCTCCTACAATGAGCAGTTCTTC; CDR3: CASSPPHGGSYNEQFF
size: -; V: TRBV9; J: TRBJ1-2; D: -; DNA: TGTGCCAGCAGCGTAGCTCTTGACAGGACCCACTATGGCTACACCTTC; CDR3: CASSVALDRTHYGYTF
size: -; V: TRBV7-3; J: TRBJ2-3; D: TRBD2; DNA: TGTGCCAGCAGCCCAGGGACTAGCGGGGCCTCAGATACGCAGTATTTT; CDR3: CASSPGTSGASDTQYF
size: -; V: TRBV27; J: TRBJ2-3; D: TRBD2; DNA: TGTGCCAGCAGTGCCGGACTAGCGGGAAGATTGGGCTATACGCAGTATTTT; CDR3: CASSAGLAGRLGYTQYF
size: -; V: TRBV12-3/TRBV12-4; J: TRBJ1-1; D: -; DNA: TGTGCCAGCAGTTTCGGAGAGAACACTGAAGCTTTCTTT; CDR3: CASSFGENTEAFF
size: -; V: TRBV19; J: TRBJ2-1; D: -; DNA: TGTGCCAGTAGTATAGGGGGGCTAGACCGGTCCAATGAGCAGTTCTTC; CDR3: CASSIGGLDRSNEQFF
size: -; V: TRBV2; J: TRBJ2-1; D: -; DNA: TGTGCCAGCAGGTGGGAGGTGTCCTACAATGAGCAGTTCTTC; CDR3: CASRWEVSYNEQFF
size: -; V: TRBV6-4; J: TRBJ2-3; D: TRBD2; DNA: TGTGCCAGCAGTGGGGACGGGACTAGCGGCACAGATACGCAGTATTTT; CDR3: CASSGDGTSGTDTQYF
size: -; V: TRBV6-6; J: TRBJ1-6; D: TRBD1; DNA: TGTGCCAGCAGAACGCCGGGACAGGGGGCTTCACCCCTCCACTTT; CDR3: CASRTPGQGASPLHF
size: -; V: TRBV18; J: TRBJ1-6; D: -; DNA: TGTGCCAGCTCACCAGGGGCCGGGAATTCACCCCTCCACTTT; CDR3: CASSPGAGNSPLHF
size: -; V: TRBV30; J: TRBJ1-2; D: -; DNA: TGTGCCTGGTTTCAGGGGAACTACACCTTC; CDR3: CAWFQGNYTF
size: -; V: TRBV7-2; J: TRBJ1-2; D: -; DNA: TGTGCCAGCAGCCCCATCATGGGGACCGGGGGGGGCTACACCTTC; CDR3: CASSPIMGTGGGYTF
size: -; V: TRBV9; J: TRBJ1-2; D: -; DNA: TGTGCCAGCAGCACTCAGACAGGAGCGGCCTATGGCTACACCTTC; CDR3: CASSTQTGAAYGYTF
size: -; V: TRBV28; J: TRBJ1-5; D: -; DNA: TGTGCCAGCAGTTTACAGGTTAATAGCAATCAGCCCCAGCATTTT; CDR3: CASSLQVNSNQPQHF
size: -; V: TRBV19; J: TRBJ2-3; D: -; DNA: TGTGCCAGTAGTATCTCTTCCTCTGTTAGCACAGATACGCAGTATTTT; CDR3: CASSISSSVSTDTQYF
size: -; V: TRBV3-1/TRBV3-2; J: TRBJ1-1; D: TRBD1; DNA: TGTGCCAGCAGCCCAGGGACAGGGTGGACTGAAGCTTTCTTT; CDR3: CASSPGTGWTEAFF
size: -; V: TRBV5-4; J: TRBJ2-1; D: TRBD2; DNA: TGTGCCAGCAGCACCGGGGGGGCTCTCTACAATGAGCAGTTCTTC; CDR3: CASSTGGALYNEQFF
size: -; V: TRBV5-1; J: TRBJ1-3; D: -; DNA: TGCGCCAGCAGCCCAGGCGGAGGTGGCATATCTGGAAACACCATATATTTT; CDR3: CASSPGGGGISGNTIYF
size: -; V: TRBV28; J: TRBJ2-3; D: TRBD2; DNA: TGTGCCAGCAGTTTGCCTAGCGGCCTCACAGATACGCAGTATTTT; CDR3: CASSLPSGLTDTQYF
size: -; V: TRBV3-1/TRBV3-2; J: TRBJ2-5; D: TRBD1; DNA: TGTGCCAGCAGCCCAAGGGACAGGGGACGGGAGACCCAGTACTTC; CDR3: CASSPRDRGRETQYF
size: -; V: TRBV5-4; J: TRBJ2-1; D: TRBD1; DNA: TGTGCCAGCAGCACCTATACCCGGGACAGGGGGGGCAATGAGCAGTTCTTC; CDR3: CASSTYTRDRGGNEQFF
size: few; V: TRBV30; J: TRBJ1-6; D: -; DNA: TGTGCCTGGAGTGTACCCCAGGGGCGAGGGAATTCACCCCTCCACTTT; CDR3: CAWSVPQGRGNSPLHF
size: -; V: TRBV7-2; J: TRBJ1-1; D: TRBD1; DNA: TGTGCCAGCAGCCCTAACAGGGGCATGAACACTGAAGCTTTCTTT; CDR3: CASSPNRGMNTEAFF
size: -; V: TRBV5-4; J: TRBJ2-1; D: TRBD2; DNA: TGTGCCAGCAGCTTGAGGGGTAGCGGGAGGAGATTGGGAAATGAGCAGTTCTTC; CDR3: CASSLRGSGRRLGNEQFF
size: many; V: TRBV2; J: TRBJ1-3; D: -; DNA: TGTGCCTGCGATGACAGCCTCTCTGGAAACACCATATATTTT; CDR3: CACDDSLSGNTIYF
size: few; V: TRBV3-1/TRBV3-2; J: TRBJ1-3; D: -; DNA: TGTGCCAGCAGCCAATCAGAGGGAGGAAACACCATATATTTT; CDR3: CASSQSEGGNTIYF
size: once; V: TRBV7-2; J: TRBJ1-3; D: TRBD1; DNA: TGTGCCAGCAGCTTAGCGGGGACAGCGGGAAACACCATATATTTT; CDR3: CASSLAGTAGNTIYF
size: -; V: TRBV6-5; J: TRBJ1-3; D: TRBD1; DNA: TGTGCCAGCACCCCCCTCCGGACAGGGGGAAACACCATATATTTT; CDR3: CASTPLRTGGNTIYF
size: -; V: TRBV19; J: TRBJ1-2; D: -; DNA: TGTGCCAGTAGTATAGACTATGACAGCCCGCCAGGCTACACCTTC; CDR3: CASSIDYDSPPGYTF
size: few; V: TRBV28; J: TRBJ1-2; D: TRBD1; DNA: TGTGCCAGTAGAGCAGGGGGCTATGGCTACACCTTC; CDR3: CASRAGGYGYTF
size: -; V: TRBV6-6; J: TRBJ2-5; D: TRBD2; DNA: TGTGCCAGCAGCTCCGGACTAGCGGGAGGTATCCAGTACTTC; CDR3: CASSSGLAGGIQYF
size: -; V: TRBV12-3/TRBV12-4; J: TRBJ2-2; D: -; DNA: TGTGCCAGCACCGATAGTGGCACCGGGGAGCTGTTTTTT; CDR3: CASTDSGTGELFF
size: -; V: TRBV5-8; J: TRBJ1-6; D: -; DNA: TGTGCCAGCAATAGACGGACAAGAACCTATAATTCACCCCTCCACTTT; CDR3: CASNRRTRTYNSPLHF
size: -; V: TRBV28; J: TRBJ2-3; D: TRBD1; DNA: TGTGCCAGCAGTCCTGACAGGGGGACAGCCTACACAGATACGCAGTATTTT; CDR3: CASSPDRGTAYTDTQYF
size: -; V: TRBV5-1; J: TRBJ2-7; D: TRBD2; DNA: TGCGCCAGCAGCTTAGGGACTAGCGGGGACGAGCAGTACTTC; CDR3: CASSLGTSGDEQYF
size: few; V: TRBV30; J: TRBJ2-1; D: -; DNA: TGTGCCTGGAGTGTACCTAGCGATGAGCAGTTCTTC; CDR3: CAWSVPSDEQFF
size: -; V: TRBV7-2; J: TRBJ2-3; D: -; DNA: TGTGCCAGCAACATGCAGGGGCCCACAGATACGCAGTATTTT; CDR3: CASNMQGPTDTQYF
size: -; V: TRBV11-2; J: TRBJ1-2; D: -; DNA: TGTGCCAGCAGCCCCGGTGGAGGGGTCGGGAATGGCTACACCTTC; CDR3: CASSPGGGVGNGYTF
size: -; V: TRBV20-1; J: TRBJ2-7; D: -; DNA: TGCAGTGCAGCGGGTAACGAGCAGTACTTC; CDR3: CSAAGNEQYF
size: -; V: TRBV30; J: TRBJ1-1; D: -; DNA: TGTGCCTGGATTAACCCGAGGGCGAACACTGAAGCTTTCTTT; CDR3: CAWINPRANTEAFF
size: -; V: TRBV29-1; J: TRBJ1-3; D: TRBD1; DNA: TGCAGCGTTGAAGGACAGGGGATCTCTGGAAACACCATATATTTT; CDR3: CSVEGQGISGNTIYF
size: -; V: TRBV18; J: TRBJ2-2; D: -; DNA: TGTGCCAGCCGAACAGGGTACACCGGGGAGCTGTTTTTT; CDR3: CASRTGYTGELFF
size: -; V: TRBV7-9; J: TRBJ2-5; D: TRBD2; DNA: TGTGCCAGCAGCTTCGGGACTAGCGATGAAAGAGAGACCCAGTACTTC; CDR3: CASSFGTSDERETQYF
size: -; V: TRBV3-1/TRBV3-2; J: TRBJ2-7; D: -; DNA: TGTGCCAGCAGCCAAACAGGGCGCGAGCAGTACTTC; CDR3: CASSQTGREQYF
size: -; V: TRBV10-3; J: TRBJ2-3; D: -; DNA: TGTGCCATCAAGGAAAGCCATGCGGCAGATACGCAGTATTTT; CDR3: CAIKESHAADTQYF
size: -; V: TRBV4-1; J: TRBJ2-1; D: TRBD2; DNA: TGCGCCAGCAGCCAAGCTCGGGGGGGGTTAGGGTATGAGCAGTTCTTC; CDR3: CASSQARGGLGYEQFF
size: -; V: TRBV19; J: TRBJ2-5; D: -; DNA: TGTGCCAGTAGTATAGACAGGGGTAAGACCCAGTACTTC; CDR3: CASSIDRGKTQYF
size: once; V: TRBV18; J: TRBJ2-1; D: TRBD2; DNA: TGTGCCAGCTCACCGTTACTAGCAGCGGGGAATGAGCAGTTCTTC; CDR3: CASSPLLAAGNEQFF
size: -; V: TRBV7-2; J: TRBJ1-3; D: -; DNA: TGTGCCAGCAGCCAGGGCAGAGGAAACACCATATATTTT; CDR3: CASSQGRGNTIYF
size: -; V: TRBV19; J: TRBJ2-1; D: -; DNA: TGTGCCAGTAGTATCGACAGCTCCTACAATGAGCAGTTCTTC; CDR3: CASSIDSSYNEQFF
size: -; V: TRBV10-3; J: TRBJ1-1; D: -; DNA: TGTGCCATCAGGGGCGGGGCATCCGAAGCTTTCTTT; CDR3: CAIRGGASEAFF
size: -; V: TRBV30; J: TRBJ1-5; D: -; DNA: TGTGCCTGGAGTCGAACAGGGTCTGAAACAAGTCAGCCCCAGCATTTT; CDR3: CAWSRTGSETSQPQHF